The entry below describes one T cell receptor (beta chain). This clonotype was counted between two and nine times. What this receptor recognizes is not known. It has no much larger one-base neighbor in the sample; base qualities were not kept. This sample was included in a study of patients and donors after allogeneic stem cell transplantation (TCRdb year 2020). Library prep was done by RT-PCR. This sample was sequenced with a NextSeq 550. The public sequencing data were trimmed at Q25 with fastp and processed into clonotypes with MiXCR by TCRdb, which kept only in-frame beta chains. Duplicate CDR3 protein sequences are folded into a single record with the most common DNA and genes. The sample records about 960,000 distinct CDR3 sequences, roughly 18% of which are singletons. In total, the top ten clones hold around 6% of the sample. The sequenced material came from blood, either unsorted or a sorted T cell fraction (not recorded which). The sequence was obtained from a human donor who was either an allogeneic HSCT recipient or a stem cell or donor lymphocyte infusion donor (not recorded which). It is not recorded whose cells these are; they may come from a transplant donor.

Read as DNA, the sequence is TGCAGTGCTAGAAAAACGGGGGGCCCCTCCTACAATGAGCAGTTCTTC. Its protein is CSARKTGGPSYNEQFF. This sequence uses TRBV20-1 and TRBJ2-1, and possibly TRBD2, on 7 matching bases. The germline V gene encodes CDR1 DFQATT and CDR2 SNEGSKA (reference sequence). V is clipped by 2 bases and J by 0 bases, and the sequence between their germline boundaries is 14 bases long. From its cysteine to its phenylalanine, the CDR3 spans 16 amino acids. Just CDR3 DNA is preserved here, 48 bases in frame from base 1.